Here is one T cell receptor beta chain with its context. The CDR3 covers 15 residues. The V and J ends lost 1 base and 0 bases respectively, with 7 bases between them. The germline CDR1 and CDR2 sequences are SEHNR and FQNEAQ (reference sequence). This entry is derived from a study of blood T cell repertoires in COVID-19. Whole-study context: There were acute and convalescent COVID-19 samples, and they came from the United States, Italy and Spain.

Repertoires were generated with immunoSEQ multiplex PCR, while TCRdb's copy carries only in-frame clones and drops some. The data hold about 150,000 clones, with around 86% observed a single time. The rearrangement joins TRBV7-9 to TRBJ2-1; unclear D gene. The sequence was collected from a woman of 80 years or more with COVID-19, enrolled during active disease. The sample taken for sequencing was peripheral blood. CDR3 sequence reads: CASSLGLSSYNEQFF. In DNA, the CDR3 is TGTGCCAGCAGCTTAGGACTGTCCTCCTACAATGAGCAGTTCTTC.